This is a list of T cell receptor beta chains from one sample in a study of T cell repertoires in cytomegalovirus infection. TCRdb used MiXCR to reprocess the reads, holding one entry per CDR3 protein. This repertoire shows more than 200,000 distinct CDR3 sequences, around 9% found once; its top ten account for approximately 16%. Sequencing input: PBMCs. These receptors were collected from a human donor in good health (CMV status not recorded). Some clones in this sample may be carry-over from other donors' samples. Both conserved end residues are part of each CDR3. The D gene is left open where the match is weak. Clone size, where shown, is once, few, many, or a class for clones that have expanded.

.	TRBV7-3	TRBD2	TRBJ2-3	CASSLNEPGLVDTQYF	TGTGCCAGCAGCTTAAACGAGCCGGGACTAGTGGATACGCAGTATTTT
once	TRBV20-1	.	TRBJ2-5	CSARVGGWETQYF	TGCAGTGCTAGAGTGGGTGGGTGGGAGACCCAGTACTTC
few	TRBV7-2	TRBD1	TRBJ1-6	CASSYGTRQGNSPLHF	TGTGCCAGCAGCTACGGGACAAGACAGGGTAATTCACCCCTCCACTTT
few	TRBV4-3	TRBD1	TRBJ2-2	CASSQVRGTGSPGELFF	TGCGCCAGCAGCCAAGTTAGGGGGACAGGGAGTCCCGGGGAGCTGTTTTTT
.	TRBV11-3	.	TRBJ2-2	CASSLGGGRTGELFF	TGTGCCAGCAGCTTAGGGGGGGGGCGCACCGGGGAGCTGTTTTTT
.	TRBV5-1	.	TRBJ2-2	CASSPTLVRTGNTGELFF	TGCGCCAGCAGCCCAACTTTGGTACGGACGGGGAACACCGGGGAGCTGTTTTTT
many	TRBV6-1	.	TRBJ2-7	CASSRQANFYEQYF	TGTGCCAGCAGTCGACAGGCAAATTTCTACGAGCAGTACTTC
many	TRBV6-6	.	TRBJ1-1	CASSGIEMNTEAFF	TGTGCCAGCAGTGGCATAGAGATGAACACTGAAGCTTTCTTT
many	TRBV7-4	.	TRBJ2-1	CASSLVSAVPPNEQFF	TGTGCCAGCAGCTTAGTTTCGGCAGTCCCCCCTAATGAGCAGTTCTTC
many	TRBV5-1	.	TRBJ2-7	CASSSGATGQYF	TGCGCCAGCAGCTCGGGGGCCACTGGGCAGTACTTC
few	TRBV20-1	.	TRBJ1-1	CSARDLSDTEAFF	TGCAGTGCTAGAGATCTGAGTGATACTGAAGCTTTCTTT
few	TRBV20-1	TRBD2	TRBJ2-1	CSARAPVAGVRNEQFF	TGCAGTGCTAGAGCCCCCGTAGCGGGAGTTCGGAATGAGCAGTTCTTC
.	TRBV30	TRBD1	TRBJ2-2	CAWSRGQFLGGELFF	TGTGCCTGGAGCAGGGGACAGTTCTTGGGAGGGGAGCTGTTTTTT
many	TRBV20-1	.	TRBJ2-2	CSARGPATGELFF	TGCAGTGCTAGAGGTCCCGCCACCGGGGAGCTGTTTTTT
many	TRBV7-2	.	TRBJ2-2	CASSPPTTNTGELFF	TGTGCCAGCAGCCCACCCACGACTAACACCGGGGAGCTGTTTTTT
few	TRBV6-2/TRBV6-3	.	TRBJ2-1	CASSSRGFEQFF	TGTGCCAGCAGTTCACGAGGGTTCGAGCAGTTCTTC
many	TRBV6-5	TRBD1	TRBJ2-7	CASSYQTGVEVEQYF	TGTGCCAGCAGTTACCAGACAGGGGTCGAAGTCGAGCAGTACTTC
many	TRBV12-3/TRBV12-4	.	TRBJ1-2	CASSFQTGGGYGYTF	TGTGCCAGCAGTTTTCAGACGGGGGGCGGTTATGGCTACACCTTC
many	TRBV6-2/TRBV6-3	.	TRBJ2-5	CASSYYSGLTQETQYF	TGTGCCAGCAGTTACTATTCTGGGTTGACCCAAGAGACCCAGTACTTC
many	TRBV7-2	.	TRBJ1-1	CASSWGGLGTEAFF	TGTGCCAGCAGTTGGGGGGGGCTCGGCACTGAAGCTTTCTTT
few	TRBV20-1	.	TRBJ2-1	CSAKGGRGGTNEQFF	TGCAGTGCAAAAGGAGGGAGAGGGGGTACCAATGAGCAGTTCTTC
many	TRBV19	TRBD1	TRBJ2-7	CASSGQGRYEQYF	TGTGCCAGTTCGGGACAGGGGAGGTACGAGCAGTACTTC
many	TRBV7-2	TRBD2	TRBJ2-7	CASSFTSGPVYEQYF	TGTGCCAGCAGCTTCACTAGCGGGCCTGTCTACGAGCAGTACTTC
many	TRBV4-1	.	TRBJ2-5	CASSQGIAEETQYF	TGCGCCAGCAGCCAAGGGATAGCGGAAGAGACCCAGTACTTC
many	TRBV11-2	.	TRBJ2-5	CASSLGGGAQETQYF	TGTGCCAGCAGCTTGGGCGGAGGGGCCCAAGAGACCCAGTACTTC
many	TRBV11-1	.	TRBJ1-1	CASSLLIGGSTGTEAFF	TGTGCCAGCAGCTTACTTATCGGCGGAAGTACTGGCACTGAAGCTTTCTTT
many	TRBV19	.	TRBJ1-5	CASSMTPDQPQHF	TGTGCCAGTAGTATGACCCCGGATCAGCCCCAGCATTTT
many	TRBV6-1	TRBD2	TRBJ2-1	CASSLASGLDEQFF	TGTGCCAGCAGTCTGGCTAGCGGGCTGGATGAGCAGTTCTTC
.	TRBV11-2	.	TRBJ2-5	CASSLIGSSQETQYF	TGTGCCAGCAGCTTGATCGGGAGTTCCCAAGAGACCCAGTACTTC
few	TRBV29-1	.	TRBJ1-5	CSVRGSGSNQPQHF	TGCAGCGTTAGGGGGTCAGGGAGCAATCAGCCCCAGCATTTT
many	TRBV5-1	TRBD2	TRBJ2-1	CASGGIAGTSSYNEQFF	TGCGCCAGCGGAGGAATAGCGGGGACGAGCTCCTACAATGAGCAGTTCTTC